These T cell receptor beta chains were read from a single sample in a study of shared clonotypes between healthy human individuals. TCRdb's table, derived via immunoSEQ multiplex PCR, lists solely in-frame clones and lacks some. The sample contains some 2,100,000 clones, approximately 96% of which appear only once. Sequenced: naive CD4+ T cells sorted from blood. These receptors were collected from a man aged 18 to 35 in good health. CDR3s include the opening cysteine and the closing phenylalanine or tryptophan. The D gene is left open where the match is weak.

>TRBJ1-2|TRBV6-4|TRBD1
CASSASGGVNYGYTF
>TRBJ2-7|TRBV10-3|NA
CAISDLQGRWSYEQYF
>TRBJ2-3|TRBV18|NA
CASSLGDTDTQYF
>TRBJ1-4|TRBV29-1|NA
CSVEGGGGSEKLFF
>TRBJ1-2|TRBV18|NA
CASSPPRGEGGYTF
>TRBJ2-7|TRBV5-4|TRBD2
CASRPSSGSPGEQYF
>TRBJ1-1|TRBV28|TRBD1
CASRPGQAGVDFF
>TRBJ2-7|TRBV29-1|NA
CSVQGRPYEQYF
>TRBJ1-2|TRBV7-9|NA
CASSPRFYGYTF
>TRBJ2-6|TRBV7-3|NA
CASSSTQGSGANVLTF
>TRBJ1-1|TRBV5-1|NA
CASSLGTSRGMNTEAFF
>TRBJ1-2|TRBV7-2|NA
CASSLVRADYGYTF
>TRBJ2-5|TRBV6-1|TRBD2
CASSEDSTGTSGTGKTQYF
>TRBJ2-7|TRBV5-1|NA
CASSLIPGSFYEQYF
>TRBJ2-3|TRBV5-5|NA
CASSPPALDTQYF
>TRBJ2-7|TRBV6-6|NA
CASSSVFSEQYF
>TRBJ2-3|TRBV4-3|NA
CASSQGQGNTDTQYF
>TRBJ2-5|TRBV7-2|TRBD1
CASSRQGAQETQYF
>TRBJ2-7|TRBV2|NA
CASGFSYEQYF
>TRBJ1-5|TRBV4-1|NA
CASSHFRGGEDNQPQHF
>TRBJ1-1|TRBV9|NA
CASSPRDGVNTEAFF
>TRBJ1-1|TRBV6-1|NA
CASSPPINTEAFF
>TRBJ2-2|TRBV30|NA
CAWSGQGRAGELFF
>TRBJ1-6|TRBV11-2|TRBD1
CASSSRQGSSYNSPLHF
>TRBJ2-4|TRBV6-1|TRBD1
CASSGGQSLAKNIQYF
>TRBJ2-3|TRBV2|TRBD1
CASSEGQGWDTQYF
>TRBJ2-7|TRBV4-1|TRBD1
CASSQLGTAYEQYF
>TRBJ1-1|TRBV4-1|NA
CASSQERGTEAFF
>TRBJ2-3|TRBV7-9|NA
CASRPTRSLTDTQYF
>TRBJ2-5|TRBV11-2|NA
CASSFNSRPETQYF
>TRBJ1-1|TRBV5-1|NA
CASSLMAPGNTEAFF
>TRBJ1-5|TRBV10-2|NA
CASSESGGVLKQPQHF
>TRBJ2-7|TRBV11-2|TRBD2
CASSLGLAGYEQYF
>TRBJ2-3|TRBV5-1|TRBD2
CASSTAGTSGTDTQYF
>TRBJ1-5|TRBV2|NA
CASSFDIQPQHF